The 8 T cell receptor beta chains presented below share a single source sample, sequenced in a study of T cells after yellow fever vaccination (dated by TCRdb to between 2018 and 2020). The sample's treatment or condition label, decoded: live attenuated yellow fever vaccine strain. Libraries came from 5' RACE. Sequencing relied on an Illumina HiSeq 2500. The public reads were run again by TCRdb, first through fastp at Q25 and then through MiXCR, and only productive beta chains were kept. Each CDR3 protein gets just one entry, which takes the most common genes and DNA from the rows behind it. The sample table contains 100,000 to 150,000 distinct CDR3 sequences; only one count was recorded for more than 6% of them. Around 2.3% of the sample is taken by the ten largest. Material: CD4+ T cells sorted from PBMCs, obtained 10 to 11 days after the first yellow fever vaccination. The receptors were sampled from a young man who received the YFV17D yellow fever vaccine.

This clonotype occurred many times. The chain links TRBV2 to TRBJ2-3; D is perhaps TRBD2 (6 bases). This CDR3 has 15 amino acids. Germline-derived CDR1 and CDR2 are SNHLY and FYNNEI. Trimming left V 8 bases short and J 4 bases short, with 19 bases between. In DNA, the CDR3 is TGTGCCAGCGATAGGTGGGGGGACGATTCAGATACGCAGTATTTT. Its translation is CASDRWGDDSDTQYF.

This clonotype was observed many times. The rearrangement joins TRBV5-1 to TRBJ2-5; tentative D call: TRBD2 (6 bases). The CDR3 spans 14 residues. The V end was cut by 5 bases, the J end by 4 bases, with 15 bases between. CDR1 SGHRS and CDR2 YFSETQ come from the germline V gene. As DNA, the CDR3 is TGCGCCAGCAGTCTGGAGGGCAGAAGAGAGACCCAGTACTTC. The encoded protein is CASSLEGRRETQYF.

This clonotype was seen many times. V usage is TRBV27 and J usage is TRBJ1-5, with a possible D match to TRBD1 (6 bases). V lost 6 bases to trimming and J lost 6 bases, with 9 bases between them. The germline gives CDR1 MNHEY, CDR2 SMNVEV (reference sequence). The CDR3 sequence is 12 residues long. CDR3 DNA sequence: TGTGCCAGCAGACAGGGACGTCAGCCCCAGCATTTT. Translating gives CASRQGRQPQHF.

A few counts support this clonotype. This sequence joins TRBV9 and TRBJ2-1; no reliable D call. The V gene's germline CDR1 is SGDLS and CDR2 YYNGEE. V was clipped by 0 bases and J by 3 bases, with 7 bases between them. This CDR3 contains 14 residues. CDR3 in amino acids: CASSVGADYNEQFF. DNA for the CDR3: TGTGCCAGCAGCGTAGGGGCAGACTACAATGAGCAGTTCTTC.

This clonotype was found many times. This chain connects TRBV5-1 to TRBJ2-3; no firm D call. Trimming pared 8 bases from V and 1 base from J, leaving 14 bases between. CDR1 SGHRS and CDR2 YFSETQ come from the germline V gene. The CDR3 sequence is 14 residues long. The CDR3 loop reads CASARAYGTDTQYF. In nucleotides, the CDR3 is TGCGCCAGTGCACGTGCCTACGGCACAGATACGCAGTATTTT.

This clonotype was recorded many times. The CDR3 loop reads CASSDNRETQYF. In DNA form, the CDR3 reads TGTGCCAGCAGTGACAATCGGGAGACCCAGTACTTC. The V call is TRBV12-3 or TRBV12-4, the J call TRBJ2-5; D is ambiguous. Trimming stripped 5 bases from V and 5 bases from J, with 9 bases between. The CDR3 consists of 12 residues.

This clonotype was detected ten times or more. The chain is built from TRBV9 and TRBJ2-5, with a tentative D call TRBD1 (5 bases). The CDR3 runs 15 residues. Germline CDR1 SGDLS, CDR2 YYNGEE. V dropped 0 bases and J dropped 5 bases, with 14 bases sitting between them. CDR3 bases: TGTGCCAGCAGCGTAGATAGCTACCCAGGGGAGACCCAGTACTTC. Translating it yields CASSVDSYPGETQYF. The variable domain in full, with the rest retrieved from reference TRBV9 and TRBJ2-5, is DSGVTQTPKHLITATGQRVTLRCSPRSGDLSVYWYQQSLDQGLQFLIQYYNGEERAKGNILERFSAQQFPDLHSELNLSSLELGDSALYFCASSVDSYPGETQYFGPGTRLLVL.

In this sample, this clonotype turned up many times. The J gene is TRBJ2-7, the V gene TRBV15, with D possibly matching TRBD1 (5 bases). V shed 3 bases and J shed 5 bases, with 14 bases lying between them. The CDR3 consists of 14 residues. In germline, CDR1 is LNHNV, CDR2 YYDKDF (reference sequence). CDR3 nucleotide sequence: TGTGCCACCAGCAGGACAGCCTATGAGAACGAGCAGTACTTC. Translating gives CATSRTAYENEQYF.